What follows are 31 T cell receptor beta chains derived from one specimen sequenced in a study of T cell repertoires in cytomegalovirus infection. MiXCR, run by TCRdb on the reads, gives a single entry per CDR3 protein. The sample lists 130,000 or so distinct CDR3 sequences, under 8.5% occurring once. Sequenced input: PBMCs. The receptors stem from a human donor in good health (CMV status not recorded). Some clones in this sample may be carry-over from other donors' samples.

The chain is built from TRBV5-6 and TRBJ1-2, with D possibly being TRBD1 (6 bases). Trimming took off 4 bases at V and 10 bases at J, with 20 bases between the two ends. The CDR3 is 14 amino acids. Germline assignment: CDR1 SGHDT and CDR2 YYEEEE. The CDR3 reads CASSPGQSNWVYTF. For the CDR3, the DNA is TGTGCCAGCAGCCCTGGACAGTCTAATTGGGTCTACACCTTC. The full variable domain, rest sourced from reference TRBV5-6 and TRBJ1-2, is DAGVTQSPTHLIKTRGQQVTLRCSPKSGHDTVSWYQQALGQGPQFIFQYYEEEERQRGNFPDRFSGHQFPNYSSELNVNALLLGDSALYLCASSPGQSNWVYTFGSGTRLTVV.

This rearrangement joins TRBV4-1 to TRBJ2-1; no clear D. The CDR3 spans 16 residues. V lost 0 bases to trimming and J lost 5 bases, with 14 bases between them. Germline-derived CDR1 and CDR2 are MGHRA and YSYEKL. The CDR3 spells CASSQDLFSLDNEQFF. The CDR3 DNA sequence: TGCGCCAGCAGCCAAGATTTATTCTCCCTCGACAATGAGCAGTTCTTC.

There are many counts of this clonotype. The V and J genes are TRBV28 and TRBJ2-1; D might be TRBD1 or TRBD2, each matching 6 bases. Deletions cut 6 bases from V and 0 bases from J, with 15 bases between. Germline-derived CDR1 and CDR2 are MDHEN and SYDVKM. This CDR3 is built from 16 residues. The CDR3 loop is CASSLPGGHSYNEQFF. The CDR3 nucleotides are TGTGCCAGCAGCCTTCCCGGGGGCCACTCCTACAATGAGCAGTTCTTC.

This clonotype was seen only a few times. This rearrangement joins TRBV19 to TRBJ1-4; D remains ambiguous. Deletions cut 4 bases from V and 5 bases from J, with 20 bases between. The CDR3 has 17 residues. Germline assignment: CDR1 LNHDA and CDR2 SQIVND (reference sequence). In DNA form, the CDR3 reads TGTGCCAGTAGTACCCGGGATGGGAGCTCAAGCAATGAAAAACTGTTTTTT. Its protein is CASSTRDGSSSNEKLFF.

This clonotype occurred many times. The chain employs TRBV19 and TRBJ2-3; D uncertain. V was shortened by 4 bases and J by 0 bases, with 8 bases between the two germline ends. The CDR3 loop spans 14 amino acids. CDR1 and CDR2 (germline): LNHDA, SQIVND (reference sequence). The CDR3 reads CASSSQSSTDTQYF. For the CDR3, the DNA is TGTGCCAGTAGTAGCCAATCCAGCACAGATACGCAGTATTTT.

This clonotype was detected only once. A read error may be the cause here, since a much bigger clone is one base away. This likely comes from a read error, as the CDR3 has no conserved phenylalanine or tryptophan at its end. V gene TRBV4-3 combines with J gene TRBJ1-2; 8 bases fit TRBD1. Germline CDR1 and CDR2: LGHNA and YSLEER. Losses at the gene ends were 3 bases for V and 3 bases for J; bases not matched to a gene: 6. The CDR3 spans 15 residues. CDR3 protein: CASSQHRGIHYGYTV. The CDR3 DNA follows: TGCGCCAGCAGCCAGCACAGGGGGATCCACTATGGCTACACCGTC.

This clonotype was detected many times. The gene calls are TRBV7-3 and TRBJ2-1, with 9 bases that match TRBD2. From germline, CDR1 is SGHTA and CDR2 FQGTGA. Unmatched junction bases numbered 19, after V lost 3 bases and J lost 7 bases. The CDR3 spans 19 residues. The CDR3 bases are TGTGCCAGCAGCTTCCTCAAGGGGAGGGCGGGGGGGCCAACGAATGAGCAGTTCTTC. This gives the protein CASSFLKGRAGGPTNEQFF.

This rearrangement joins TRBV20-1 to TRBJ1-2, with 8 positions matching TRBD1. Germline V gives CDR1 DFQATT, CDR2 SNEGSKA (reference sequence). The CDR3 is 14 amino acids. The junction had 5 bases not matched to a gene; V was cut back by 3 bases and J by 2 bases. The CDR3 loop is CSASRQGRNYGYTF. CDR3 nucleotide sequence: TGCAGTGCTAGCCGACAGGGGCGCAACTATGGCTACACCTTC.

The V gene is TRBV7-2, the J gene TRBJ1-1; 7 bases line up with TRBD1. In germline, CDR1 is SGHTA, CDR2 FQGNSA. J was trimmed by 5 bases and V by 5 bases; bases with no gene match: 8. CDR3 length: 14 residues. The CDR3 nucleotides are TGTGCCAGCAGCCGCCAGACAGGGAGAACTGAAGCTTTCTTT. The encoded protein is CASSRQTGRTEAFF. The full variable domain, in which reference TRBV7-2 and TRBJ1-1 provide the parts outside the CDR3, is GAGVSQSPSNKVTEKGKDVELRCDPISGHTALYWYRQSLGQGLEFLIYFQGNSAPDKSGLPSDRFSAERTGGSVSTLTIQRTQQEDSAVYLCASSRQTGRTEAFFGQGTRLTVV.

This clonotype was counted only a few times. One junction end disagrees with the germline gene, perhaps due to a read error. J is TRBJ2-2 and V is TRBV27; TRBD2 aligns across 12 bases. This CDR3 has 13 amino acids. Germline CDR1 MNHEY, CDR2 SMNVEV (reference sequence). The CDR3 sequence is CVSRSGLAGPLFF. CDR3 DNA sequence: TGTGTCAGCAGATCTGGACTAGCGGGACCTCTGTTTTTT.

There are many counts of this clonotype. V is TRBV7-2 and J is TRBJ2-7, with TRBD1 matching 9 bases. CDR1 is SGHTA, CDR2 FQGNSA, per germline. This CDR3 region has 15 residues. The V and J ends lost 4 bases and 0 bases, in that order; junction bases with no gene match: 4. CDR3 sequence (DNA): TGTGCCAGCAGCTCCCAGACAGGGGGCTCCTACGAGCAGTACTTC. This sequence encodes CASSSQTGGSYEQYF.

This chain links TRBV15 with TRBJ2-1; TRBD2 agrees at 9 bases. Germline trimming cut 5 bases from V and 4 bases from J; bases unmatched to any gene: 6. Germline V gene data show CDR1 as LNHNV and CDR2 as YYDKDF (reference sequence). The CDR3 spans 15 residues. The CDR3 coding sequence is TGTGCCACCAGCGGCCCAGCGGGGGGTTACAATGAGCAGTTCTTC. Amino acid sequence: CATSGPAGGYNEQFF.

This clonotype appeared a few times. The chain recombines TRBV20-1 with TRBJ1-5; a weak D match, TRBD1 (5 bases). This CDR3 is built from 16 residues. Germline V gene lookup returns CDR1 DFQATT and CDR2 SNEGSKA (reference sequence). Trimming took 4 bases from V and 4 from J, leaving 20 bases between them. The CDR3: CSAIGRSGRQNQPQHF. CDR3 nucleotides: TGCAGTGCTATTGGGAGGTCAGGGCGGCAAAATCAGCCCCAGCATTTT.

This clonotype has ten or more counts. The gene calls are TRBV3-1 and TRBJ1-1; unclear D gene. The CDR3 is 13 amino acids. Trimming took off 1 base at V and 8 bases at J, with 11 bases between the two ends. Per germline, CDR1 LGHDT and CDR2 YNNKEL (reference sequence). The CDR3 spells CASSQAVLGEAFF. The CDR3 DNA sequence: TGTGCCAGCAGCCAAGCGGTCTTAGGAGAAGCTTTCTTT. The full variable domain, with the rest looked up from reference TRBV3-1 and TRBJ1-1, is DTAVSQTPKYLVTQMGNDKSIKCEQNLGHDTMYWYKQDSKKFLKIMFSYNNKELIINETVPNRFSPKSPDKAHLNLHINSLELGDSAVYFCASSQAVLGEAFFGQGTRLTVV.

This clonotype was counted at least ten times. This chain uses TRBV7-2 with TRBJ1-5, with TRBD1 matching over 8 bases. After removal of 3 bases from V and 5 bases from J, the junction contained 9 bases not matched to a gene. The length of the CDR3 is 16 residues. Germline V gives CDR1 SGHTA, CDR2 FQGNSA. Here the CDR3 DNA reads TGTGCCAGCAGCTTCGGATCAACAGGGGGTCATCAGCCCCAGCATTTT. Amino acid sequence: CASSFGSTGGHQPQHF. The variable domain in full, with the rest retrieved from reference TRBV7-2 and TRBJ1-5, is GAGVSQSPSNKVTEKGKDVELRCDPISGHTALYWYRQSLGQGLEFLIYFQGNSAPDKSGLPSDRFSAERTGGSVSTLTIQRTQQEDSAVYLCASSFGSTGGHQPQHFGDGTRLSIL.

As to this clonotype: This may be a read error, as it is one base from a much larger clone. The V call is TRBV7-2, the J call TRBJ2-3, with 8 positions matching TRBD2. CDR1 SGHTA and CDR2 FQGNSA come from the germline V gene. The CDR3 sequence is 15 residues long. The trim removed 6 bases at V and 8 bases at J, leaving 13 bases unmatched. CDR3 sequence reads: CASSSGLGGGATQYF. CDR3 sequence (DNA): TGTGCCAGCAGTTCGGGACTAGGGGGTGGCGCTACGCAGTATTTT.

In its sample, this clonotype was seen a few times. This chain connects TRBV5-1 to TRBJ2-5; D tentatively fits TRBD1 or TRBD2 (6 bases each). CDR1 and CDR2 from the germline V gene are SGHRS and YFSETQ. The V and J ends lost 4 bases and 1 base respectively, with 17 bases between them. The CDR3 spans 16 residues. The CDR3 DNA sequence: TGCGCCAGCAGCCCCGGCGGGGTGGGGGCCCAAGAGACCCAGTACTTC. Protein product: CASSPGGVGAQETQYF.

This clonotype was seen a handful of times. The genes are TRBV7-2 and TRBJ2-7, with TRBD2 matching 8 bases. CDR3 length: 15 residues. The J segment lost 4 bases and the V segment lost 5 bases, leaving 10 bases of the junction unmatched. CDR1 and CDR2 from the germline V gene are SGHTA and FQGNSA. CDR3 in DNA: TGTGCCAGCAGCCTCTCGAGCGGGGGACCTTACGAGCAGTACTTC. Residues: CASSLSSGGPYEQYF.

The table lists this clonotype with a few counts. The V and J genes are TRBV12-3 or TRBV12-4 and TRBJ1-5, with 7 bases identical to TRBD1. V shed 2 bases, J shed 4 bases, and the junction held 8 bases outside the gene matches. The CDR3 is 16 residues long. CDR3 residues: CASSLPQGQTNQPQHF. The CDR3 DNA sequence: TGTGCCAGCAGTTTACCACAGGGACAGACTAATCAGCCCCAGCATTTT.

The chain recombines TRBV12-3 or TRBV12-4 with TRBJ1-5, with 7 bases aligning to TRBD1. V was clipped by 6 bases and J by 9 bases; unmatched bases: 11. The CDR3 has 14 residues. For the CDR3, the DNA is TGTGCCAGCAGCATGGGACAGCCTGAAGGGCCCCAGCATTTT. This translates into CASSMGQPEGPQHF.

Many counts were recorded for this clonotype. For the CDR3, the DNA is TGTGCCAGCAGAACCGCCAGTGAACTCTACGAGCAGTACTTC. This translates into CASRTASELYEQYF. The genes are TRBV7-9 and TRBJ2-7; D call uncertain. Trimming took 6 bases from V and 3 from J, leaving 15 bases between them. This CDR3 is 14 amino acids long. From germline, CDR1 is SEHNR and CDR2 FQNEAQ (reference sequence).

This clonotype was detected only a few times. V and J are TRBV28 and TRBJ1-1; 12 bases are shared with TRBD1. The CDR3 contains 13 residues. Germline V gives CDR1 MDHEN, CDR2 SYDVKM. The J segment lost 6 bases and the V segment lost 6 bases, leaving 2 bases of the junction unmatched. The CDR3 bases are TGTGCCAGCAGGGGACAGGGGGCCCCTGAAGCTTTCTTT. Its translation: CASRGQGAPEAFF.

The sample holds many counts of this clonotype. Here the CDR3 DNA reads TGTGCCAGCAGCCCAGCTCCGGACAGGAGTGCCCAGCATTTT. This sequence encodes CASSPAPDRSAQHF. The chain recombines TRBV6-6 with TRBJ1-5, with TRBD1 identical over 7 bases. This CDR3 is 14 amino acids long. The V gene's germline CDR1 is MNHNY and CDR2 SVGAGI (reference sequence). The V and J ends lost 6 bases and 11 bases, in that order; junction bases with no gene match: 13.

This clonotype was observed at least ten times. The chain employs TRBV20-1 and TRBJ2-3, with TRBD2 matching over 8 bases. CDR1 and CDR2 (germline): DFQATT, SNEGSKA (reference sequence). The trim removed 3 bases at V and 5 bases at J, leaving 10 bases unmatched. There are 15 residues in the CDR3. The CDR3 coding sequence is TGCAGTGCTAGCTTACGTAGCGGGGCGGAAGATACGCAGTATTTT. Translating it yields CSASLRSGAEDTQYF.

This clonotype was seen a handful of times. This may come from a read error, since a much larger clone is one base off. The V gene is TRBV28, the J gene TRBJ2-1, with D possibly being TRBD1 (6 bases). V was trimmed by 1 base and J by 0 bases, leaving 13 bases between them. From germline, CDR1 is MDHEN and CDR2 SYDVKM. There are 17 residues in the CDR3. CDR3 DNA sequence: TGTGCCAGCAGTTTATCCCCGGGACATAGCTCCTACAATGAGCAGTTCTTC. The encoded protein is CASSLSPGHSSYNEQFF.

In this sample, this clonotype turned up many times. The V and J genes are TRBV4-2 and TRBJ2-3; 11 nucleotides line up with TRBD2. CDR1 and CDR2 from the germline V gene are LGHNA and YNFKEQ. With V trimmed by 0 bases and J by 3 bases, 5 bases remained unmatched. The CDR3 length is 17 residues. CDR3 DNA: TGTGCCAGCAGCCAAGATCGTCTAGCGGGGGGTACAGATACGCAGTATTTT. Translating it yields CASSQDRLAGGTDTQYF.

This clonotype was seen repeatedly, ten times or more. The chain has TRBV29-1 and TRBJ2-5, with D perhaps TRBD2 (7 bases). Germline CDR1 is SQVTM and CDR2 is ANQGSEA. V lost 7 bases to trimming and J lost 5 bases, with 29 bases between them. CDR3 length equals 17 residues. The CDR3 is CSGRGVARGLVVETQYF. The CDR3 DNA sequence: TGCAGCGGGAGAGGGGTGGCGCGGGGGCTGGTTGTTGAGACCCAGTACTTC. Full variable domain (rest looked up from reference TRBV29-1 and TRBJ2-5): SAVISQKPSRDICQRGTSLTIQCQVDSQVTMMFWYRQQPGQSLTLIATANQGSEATYESGFVIDKFPISRPNLTFSTLTVSNMSPEDSSIYLCSGRGVARGLVVETQYFGPGTRLLVL.

About this clonotype: Being one base from a much bigger clone, this may be a read error. DNA of the CDR3: TGTGCCTGTAGTATCCGGGGGCGCGTAGGCACTGAAGCTTTCTTT. Its protein product is CACSIRGRVGTEAFF. The chain combines TRBV19 with TRBJ1-1, with D perhaps TRBD1 (6 bases). Germline V CDR1 and CDR2: LNHDA, SQIVND (reference sequence). This CDR3 has 15 amino acids.

This clonotype came up many times. CDR3 amino acids: CASSLVGTGAGANVLTF. The CDR3 nucleotides read TGTGCCAGCAGCTTAGTTGGGACAGGGGCTGGGGCCAACGTCCTGACTTTC. The chain joins TRBV7-2 to TRBJ2-6, with TRBD1 identical over 10 bases. The V gene's germline CDR1 is SGHTA and CDR2 FQGNSA. This CDR3 spans 17 amino acids. With 1 base clipped from V and 2 bases from J, the junction kept 2 bases outside the gene matches.

Many counts were recorded for this clonotype. The rearrangement uses TRBV7-2 and TRBJ1-2, with a tentative D call TRBD1 (5 bases). Trimming removed 5 bases at V and 6 bases at J, with 13 bases between. This CDR3 spans 13 amino acids. Looked up from germline, CDR1 is SGHTA and CDR2 is FQGNSA. The CDR3: CASSPRWGDGYTF. DNA for the CDR3: TGTGCCAGCAGCCCTCGGTGGGGCGATGGCTACACCTTC. Together with reference TRBV7-2 and TRBJ1-2, the CDR3 gives the full variable domain: GAGVSQSPSNKVTEKGKDVELRCDPISGHTALYWYRQSLGQGLEFLIYFQGNSAPDKSGLPSDRFSAERTGGSVSTLTIQRTQQEDSAVYLCASSPRWGDGYTFGSGTRLTVV.

The chain couples TRBV20-1 to TRBJ2-3; possible D gene TRBD2, 5 bases. The V gene's germline CDR1 is DFQATT and CDR2 SNEGSKA (reference sequence). V gave up 3 bases and J gave up 4 bases, with 20 bases separating them. This CDR3 region has 16 residues. The CDR3: CSASPQRGGVPDTQYF. The CDR3 coding sequence is TGCAGTGCTAGTCCCCAGCGAGGAGGCGTTCCAGATACGCAGTATTTT.